These T cell receptor beta chains were read from a single sample in a study of T cell changes during pregnancy in multiple sclerosis. Produced via immunoSEQ multiplex PCR; TCRdb's table is partial and in-frame only. The sample lists roughly 120,000 clones; 92% were seen once. This specimen was peripheral blood, taken in the third trimester of pregnancy. The origin of the receptors is a female donor with multiple sclerosis, enrolled in a pregnancy study. Both conserved end residues are part of each CDR3.

V gene: TRBV7-9; J gene: TRBJ1-1; CDR3 protein: CASSIQGQGTEAFF
V gene: TRBV27; J gene: TRBJ1-3; CDR3 protein: CASSLSEFQGALGNTIYF
V gene: TRBV10-3; J gene: TRBJ1-1; CDR3 protein: CAISLGGPNTEAFF
V gene: TRBV28; J gene: TRBJ2-2; CDR3 protein: CASTRVLAGAGELFF
V gene: TRBV5-5; J gene: TRBJ1-2; CDR3 protein: CASSLTANYGYTF
V gene: TRBV7-2; J gene: TRBJ2-3; CDR3 protein: CASSLVGGSTDTQYF
V gene: TRBV10-2; J gene: TRBJ2-1; CDR3 protein: CASKFRVGTSGETYNEQFF
V gene: TRBV5-6; J gene: TRBJ2-5; CDR3 protein: CASSLGDYQETQYF
V gene: TRBV10-2; J gene: TRBJ1-1; CDR3 protein: CASSEGAPDTEAFF
V gene: TRBV2; J gene: TRBJ2-1; CDR3 protein: CASGPGQGFYEQFF
V gene: TRBV7-6; J gene: TRBJ2-5; CDR3 protein: CASSFVFQETQYF
V gene: TRBV4-2; J gene: TRBJ2-3; CDR3 protein: CASSQEFMGVGTDTQYF
V gene: TRBV2; J gene: TRBJ2-1; CDR3 protein: CASSELVGDEQFF
V gene: TRBV6-5; J gene: TRBJ1-5; CDR3 protein: CASSSGPGWSQPQHF
V gene: TRBV5-1; J gene: TRBJ2-7; CDR3 protein: CASRSAPAGPYEQYF
V gene: TRBV6-1; J gene: TRBJ1-2; CDR3 protein: CASSEFGGGQGAHGYTF
V gene: TRBV20-1; J gene: TRBJ1-4; CDR3 protein: CSVSQERLFF
V gene: TRBV7-3; J gene: TRBJ2-6; CDR3 protein: CASSLDGGFAGANVLTF
V gene: TRBV27; J gene: TRBJ1-2; CDR3 protein: CASSFTGGYYGYTF
V gene: TRBV7-9; J gene: TRBJ1-3; CDR3 protein: CASSPGTGGRSSGNTIYF
V gene: TRBV6-5; J gene: TRBJ2-5; CDR3 protein: CASSYYGQGGETQYF
V gene: TRBV19; J gene: TRBJ2-5; CDR3 protein: CASSIAAAVETQYF
V gene: TRBV19; J gene: TRBJ2-1; CDR3 protein: CATRTSGGASFYNEQFF
V gene: TRBV2; J gene: TRBJ2-4; CDR3 protein: CASSNPGQGINIQYF
V gene: TRBV5-8; J gene: TRBJ2-2; CDR3 protein: CASSLDRVSGTGELFF
V gene: TRBV9; J gene: TRBJ1-4; CDR3 protein: CASSPTLGSGLFF
V gene: TRBV28; J gene: TRBJ2-7; CDR3 protein: CASSPSPGGGSYEQYF
V gene: TRBV7-2; J gene: TRBJ1-3; CDR3 protein: CASSLEGLSGNTIYF
V gene: TRBV16; J gene: TRBJ1-3; CDR3 protein: CASSLRTGRTPGNTIYF
V gene: TRBV27; J gene: TRBJ1-2; CDR3 protein: CASSLLPAANYGYTF
V gene: TRBV30; J gene: TRBJ1-1; CDR3 protein: CAWSRGGNTEAFF
V gene: TRBV6-5; J gene: TRBJ2-7; CDR3 protein: CASRRAGGDEQYF
V gene: TRBV30; J gene: TRBJ2-7; CDR3 protein: CAGDRGGNEQYF
V gene: TRBV19; J gene: TRBJ2-4; CDR3 protein: CASSIPLPGTSIHIQYF
V gene: TRBV6-5; J gene: TRBJ2-7; CDR3 protein: CASSYLAGVYEQYF
V gene: TRBV5-4; J gene: TRBJ1-5; CDR3 protein: CASSLDAGRDQPQHF
V gene: TRBV30; J gene: TRBJ1-3; CDR3 protein: CAWTEPGGRNTIYF
V gene: TRBV5-1; J gene: TRBJ2-7; CDR3 protein: CASSRGTGEVNEQYF
V gene: TRBV9; J gene: TRBJ2-2; CDR3 protein: CASSAPAGGQAVNTGELFF
V gene: TRBV6-6; J gene: TRBJ2-1; CDR3 protein: CASSIAGSIDEQFF
V gene: TRBV14; J gene: TRBJ1-6; CDR3 protein: CASSQGTEYGALHF
V gene: TRBV4-2; J gene: TRBJ2-1; CDR3 protein: CASSPVRGSNNEQFF
V gene: TRBV5-8; J gene: TRBJ1-5; CDR3 protein: CASSHLQGVGNQPQHF
V gene: TRBV5-4; J gene: TRBJ2-1; CDR3 protein: CASSLDGGTYNEQFF
V gene: TRBV5-1; J gene: TRBJ2-1; CDR3 protein: CASSLRGQANYNEQFF
V gene: TRBV27; J gene: TRBJ2-7; CDR3 protein: CASSSPGTRGRRDEQYF
V gene: TRBV7-8; J gene: TRBJ2-1; CDR3 protein: CASSLPSDTASYNEQFF
V gene: TRBV5-1; J gene: TRBJ1-3; CDR3 protein: CASSLAGSPPGNTIYF
V gene: TRBV18; J gene: TRBJ1-2; CDR3 protein: CASSPVEGANYGYTF
V gene: TRBV12-5; J gene: TRBJ2-1; CDR3 protein: CASGSFLAGGPYNEQFF
V gene: TRBV5-1; J gene: TRBJ1-4; CDR3 protein: CASSLEARRGEKLFF
V gene: TRBV4-2; J gene: TRBJ1-1; CDR3 protein: CASSSQALPPVAEAFF
V gene: TRBV2; J gene: TRBJ1-2; CDR3 protein: CASSGGGDYGYTF
V gene: TRBV7-2; J gene: TRBJ2-1; CDR3 protein: CASSKTSGGYNEQFF
V gene: TRBV28; J gene: TRBJ1-1; CDR3 protein: CASPPGTEDTEAFF
V gene: TRBV10-3; J gene: TRBJ2-3; CDR3 protein: CAIKKDFGTDTQYF
V gene: TRBV21-1; J gene: TRBJ1-6; CDR3 protein: CASSNDRGNSPLHF
V gene: TRBV28; J gene: TRBJ2-5; CDR3 protein: CASSEGTGRETQYF
V gene: TRBV5-1; J gene: TRBJ2-3; CDR3 protein: CASSLGSGGAWADTQYF